Listed below are T cell receptor beta chains from one sample, sequenced in a study of T-cell memory formation after mild COVID-19. TCRdb ran MiXCR on the 5' RACE reads and lists one entry per CDR3 protein. The table records fewer than 150,000 distinct CDR3 sequences, less than 6.5% of them present only once. Sequenced input: PBMCs or a T cell subset sorted from them (not recorded which). All receptors derive from an adult woman who had mild COVID-19 (a few samples of this study predate the infection). Cell type and time point are not known. CDR3s include the opening cysteine and the closing phenylalanine or tryptophan. D genes are given only for firm matches. Clone size is given for some rows only: seen once, a few or many times, or a class if the clone is expanded.

size,V,J,D,DNA,CDR3
few,TRBV9,TRBJ1-3,-,TGTGCCAGCAGCGCCCGATCCGACACCATATATTTT,CASSARSDTIYF
few,TRBV9,TRBJ2-7,-,TGTGCCAGCAGCGTATCCCAGTCCTACGAGCAGTACTTC,CASSVSQSYEQYF
-,TRBV5-1,TRBJ1-2,-,TGCGCCAGCAGAATCACTGCTAACTATGGCTACACCTTC,CASRITANYGYTF
-,TRBV7-7,TRBJ2-5,TRBD2,TGTGCCAGCAGCCCCCAACGGGGGGAATTCCCAGAGACCCAGTACTTC,CASSPQRGEFPETQYF
-,TRBV20-1,TRBJ1-2,TRBD1,TGCAGCAGCTATCTGACAGGGAGTTCCTATGGCTACACCTTC,CSSYLTGSSYGYTF
-,TRBV30,TRBJ1-2,TRBD1,TGTGCCTGGAGGAAAACAGGGGGCGGGCCTCATGGCTACACCTTC,CAWRKTGGGPHGYTF
-,TRBV12-3/TRBV12-4,TRBJ2-7,-,TGTGCCAGCAGTCCTTTTAGTGGTCGTGCCTACGAGCAGTACTTC,CASSPFSGRAYEQYF
many,TRBV20-1,TRBJ2-7,TRBD2,TGCAGTGCTATTTATGCGGGAGGGGGTGGCGAGCAGTACTTC,CSAIYAGGGGEQYF
few,TRBV19,TRBJ2-1,TRBD2,TGTGCCAGTAGTAACTCGGGACTAGCGGGGGCTGAGCAGTTCTTC,CASSNSGLAGAEQFF
-,TRBV2,TRBJ1-5,TRBD1,TGTGCCAGCAGCCTGACAGGGATTAATCAGCCCCAGCATTTT,CASSLTGINQPQHF
few,TRBV5-1,TRBJ1-1,-,TGCGCCAGCAGCCCGCACCAGCAGGGCATGAACACTGAAGCTTTCTTT,CASSPHQQGMNTEAFF
-,TRBV18,TRBJ2-4,-,TGTGCCAGCTCACCACTACCACGGTACATTCAGTACTTC,CASSPLPRYIQYF
few,TRBV18,TRBJ2-7,-,TGTGCCAGCTCACCACGAGGGACGGCTATTTTTCACGAGCAGTACTTC,CASSPRGTAIFHEQYF
few,TRBV5-1,TRBJ2-1,TRBD2,TGCGCCAGCAGCTTGGGTAGCGGGGCTGGGGATGAGCAGTTCTTC,CASSLGSGAGDEQFF
few,TRBV20-1,TRBJ1-2,TRBD1,TGCAGTGCCCCCATTCACAGGGGCTATGGCTACACCTTC,CSAPIHRGYGYTF
few,TRBV6-5,TRBJ2-1,TRBD2,TGTGCCAGCAGCTCCCAGGCTAGCGGCGTCAATGGGCAGTTCTTC,CASSSQASGVNGQFF
many,TRBV12-3/TRBV12-4,TRBJ1-2,TRBD1,TGTGCCAGCAGTTTGGGGACAGGGGGGAAATACGGCTACACCTTC,CASSLGTGGKYGYTF
few,TRBV15,TRBJ2-1,-,TGTGCCACCAGCAGAGCCGGGCAGGGGCAGGGCTACAATGAGCAGTTCTTC,CATSRAGQGQGYNEQFF
many,TRBV30,TRBJ2-2,-,TGTGCCTGGAGCAGCTTCACCGGGGAGCTGTTTTTT,CAWSSFTGELFF
-,TRBV7-3,TRBJ2-1,-,TGTGCCAGCAGTTTGGGAACTGCCCGCTACAATGAGCAGTTCTTC,CASSLGTARYNEQFF
-,TRBV6-5,TRBJ1-1,TRBD1,TGTGCCAGCAGCAGACAGGGGGCAACTGAAGCTTTCTTT,CASSRQGATEAFF
many,TRBV7-3,TRBJ2-3,TRBD2,TGTGCCAGCTCCCGGGGAGGGGGCACAGATACGCAGTATTTT,CASSRGGGTDTQYF
many,TRBV27,TRBJ2-7,TRBD2,TGTGCCAGCAGAGGGAGGGGTGTTGGCGAGCAGTACTTC,CASRGRGVGEQYF
-,TRBV27,TRBJ2-5,TRBD1,TGTGCCAGCAGTTCCGGGACAGGGCTACGACAAGAGACCCAGTACTTC,CASSSGTGLRQETQYF
-,TRBV20-1,TRBJ2-7,-,TGCAGTGCTACCGACACTAGGAGCTCCTACGAGCAGTACTTC,CSATDTRSSYEQYF
few,TRBV27,TRBJ1-4,TRBD1,TGTGCCAGCAGTTTGCGCGGGACAGGGGGTAATGAAAAACTGTTTTTT,CASSLRGTGGNEKLFF
-,TRBV12-3/TRBV12-4,TRBJ2-7,TRBD1,TGTGCCAGCAGCTCAAACGGACAGGACTCCTACGAGCAGTACTTC,CASSSNGQDSYEQYF
few,TRBV6-1,TRBJ2-2,-,TGTGCCAGCAAATCTGGGAGCGGGGAGCTGTTTTTT,CASKSGSGELFF
few,TRBV9,TRBJ2-2,-,TGTGCCAGCAGCGTAGCTACGTCCGGGGGGGAGCTGTTTTTT,CASSVATSGGELFF
few,TRBV19,TRBJ2-3,-,TGTGCCAGTAGAGATCCGGGACGGAGCACAGATACGCAGTATTTT,CASRDPGRSTDTQYF
-,TRBV5-1,TRBJ2-1,TRBD2,TGCGCCAGCAGCTTGAGGCTAGCGGAGTCCTACAATGAGCAGTTCTTC,CASSLRLAESYNEQFF
-,TRBV9,TRBJ2-3,-,TGTGCCAGTAAACCGGAGGGCCCAGATACGCAGTATTTT,CASKPEGPDTQYF
few,TRBV18,TRBJ1-1,-,TGTGCCAGCTCACCATCCGGCAGGGGACCCACTGAAGCTTTCTTT,CASSPSGRGPTEAFF
-,TRBV6-5,TRBJ2-7,-,TGTGCCAGCAGTTACTCGACTTCGACAGTGAGCTCCTACGAGCAGTACTTC,CASSYSTSTVSSYEQYF
few,TRBV4-3,TRBJ2-2,-,TGCGCCAGCAGCCAAGATACCTTGGGTAGGGGCAACACCGGGGAGCTGTTTTTT,CASSQDTLGRGNTGELFF
many,TRBV12-3/TRBV12-4,TRBJ2-1,TRBD1,TGTGCCAGCACCCCCCGGACAGGGACGGATGAGCAGTTCTTC,CASTPRTGTDEQFF
-,TRBV15,TRBJ2-1,TRBD2,TGTGCCACCAGCAGAGATCAAAAGGGCTCGGGGGGGTTCTTC,CATSRDQKGSGGFF